These 13 T cell receptor beta chains share one sample of origin, sequenced in a study of T-cell reconstitution after alpha-beta-depleted transplantation in children. Unique molecular identifiers were incorporated into the prepared TCRbeta library. TCRdb called the PCR reads again in MiXCR, with one record for every CDR3 protein. The sample lists more than 400,000 distinct CDR3 sequences, 43% occurring once. The sample here was PBMCs, taken before TCRalphabeta/CD19-depleted stem cell transplant. These TCRs come from a girl aged 2-10 years with aplastic anemia, due to receive a stem cell transplant.

This clonotype was found many times. CDR3 nucleotide sequence: TGTGCCACCAGCAGACTATTGAGCTCTGGAAACACCATATATTTT. Translated: CATSRLLSSGNTIYF. The genes are TRBV15 and TRBJ1-3; D gene uncertain. Looked up from germline, CDR1 is LNHNV and CDR2 is YYDKDF (reference sequence). The germline V and J ends were trimmed by 2 bases and 0 bases, with 8 bases remaining between them. This CDR3 contains 15 residues.

This clonotype occurred a few times. V gene TRBV20-1 combines with J gene TRBJ2-1, with 10 bases matching TRBD1. The CDR3 totals 14 residues. The germline CDR1 and CDR2 sequences are DFQATT and SNEGSKA (reference sequence). V lost 3 bases and J lost 3; bases outside the gene matches: 2. CDR3 bases: TGCAGTGCTAGCCGGGACAGGGGCTACAATGAGCAGTTCTTC. Residues: CSASRDRGYNEQFF.

The table lists this clonotype with a few counts. The genes are TRBV20-1 and TRBJ2-5; the match to TRBD1 covers 8 bases. The germline gives CDR1 DFQATT, CDR2 SNEGSKA (reference sequence). The trim removed 5 bases at V and 5 bases at J, leaving 10 bases unmatched. The CDR3 extends over 14 amino acids. The CDR3 region has the DNA TGCAGTGCTCCCCGGGCAGGGGGCGAGGAGACCCAGTACTTC. It is translated as CSAPRAGGEETQYF.

The rearrangement joins TRBV19 to TRBJ2-4, with TRBD1 matching 7 bases. Germline V gene data show CDR1 as LNHDA and CDR2 as SQIVND (reference sequence). Trimming removed 6 bases from V and 1 base from J; junction bases left unmatched: 6. This CDR3 comprises 15 residues. The CDR3 region is CASRIQGMAKNIQYF. The CDR3 nucleotides are TGTGCCAGTAGGATACAGGGGATGGCCAAAAACATTCAGTACTTC. Complete variable domain (other parts from reference TRBV19 and TRBJ2-4): DGGITQSPKYLFRKEGQNVTLSCEQNLNHDAMYWYRQDPGQGLRLIYYSQIVNDFQKGDIAEGYSVSREKKESFPLTVTSAQKNPTAFYLCASRIQGMAKNIQYFGAGTRLSVL.

This clonotype was counted at least ten times. The rearrangement joins TRBV5-1 to TRBJ2-7; TRBD1 matches 10 bases. The CDR3 totals 15 residues. Germline V gene sequence: CDR1 SGHRS, CDR2 YFSETQ. The junction had 6 bases not matched to a gene; V was cut back by 2 bases and J by 4 bases. The chain's CDR3 is CASSFAGTGDYEQYF. The CDR3 nucleotides are TGCGCCAGCAGCTTTGCCGGGACAGGGGATTACGAGCAGTACTTC.

The chain employs TRBV11-2 and TRBJ2-2; D may match TRBD1 or TRBD2 (7 bases each). CDR1 and CDR2 from the germline V gene are SGHAT and FQNNGV. The CDR3 contains 15 residues. V was shortened by 5 bases and J by 7 bases, with 17 bases between the two germline ends. The CDR3 reads CASSPGRGRIGELFF. The CDR3 DNA reads as TGTGCCAGCAGCCCTGGGAGGGGGCGTATCGGGGAGCTGTTTTTT. Combining the CDR3 with reference TRBV11-2 and TRBJ2-2 gives the whole variable domain EAGVAQSPRYKIIEKRQSVAFWCNPISGHATLYWYQQILGQGPKLLIQFQNNGVVDDSQLPKDRFSAERLKGVDSTLKIQPAKLEDSAVYLCASSPGRGRIGELFFGEGSRLTVL.

V gene TRBV24-1 combines with J gene TRBJ2-1; 11 nucleotides match TRBD2. This CDR3 spans 15 amino acids. CDR1 KGHDR and CDR2 SFDVKD come from the germline V gene. V shed 5 bases, J shed 7 bases, and the junction held 6 bases outside the gene matches. As DNA, the CDR3 is TGTGCCACCAGTGTCATAGCGGGAGGGACGAATGAGCAGTTCTTC. Protein: CATSVIAGGTNEQFF.

The count of this clonotype is one. The chain uses TRBV4-1 and TRBJ2-3; D is possibly TRBD1 (5 bases). Germline CDR1 and CDR2: MGHRA and YSYEKL. V lost 1 base, J lost 2 bases, and 10 bases lay in between. The CDR3 length is 15 residues. The CDR3 reads CASSQGAGHTDTQYF. CDR3 bases: TGCGCCAGCAGCCAAGGCGCAGGGCACACAGATACGCAGTATTTT.

The chain recombines TRBV5-1 with TRBJ1-2; D is uncertain. V was clipped by 7 bases and J by 3 bases, with 13 bases between them. This CDR3 has 13 amino acids. Germline V CDR1 and CDR2: SGHRS, YFSETQ. This chain's CDR3 is CASSPDADYGYTF. As DNA, the CDR3 is TGCGCCAGCTCACCGGACGCGGACTATGGCTACACCTTC. The variable domain in full, with the rest retrieved from reference TRBV5-1 and TRBJ1-2, is KAGVTQTPRYLIKTRGQQVTLSCSPISGHRSVSWYQQTPGQGLQFLFEYFSETQRNKGNFPGRFSGRQFSNSRSEMNVSTLELGDSALYLCASSPDADYGYTFGSGTRLTVV.

V is TRBV15 and J is TRBJ2-7, with 10 bases identical to TRBD1. The V gene end was trimmed by 8 bases and the J gene end by 5 bases; junction bases not matched to a gene: 6. CDR3 length: 13 amino acids. The germline V gene encodes CDR1 LNHNV and CDR2 YYDKDF (reference sequence). CDR3 nucleotide sequence: TGTGCCACCGGATCGGACAGGGGGAACGAGCAGTACTTC. Its protein is CATGSDRGNEQYF.

The J gene is TRBJ1-5, the V gene TRBV4-1, with a weak D call TRBD1 (5 bases). The CDR3 runs to 15 residues. Trimming shortened V by 3 bases and J by 0 bases, and 9 bases separated the two germline ends. Germline CDR1 MGHRA, CDR2 YSYEKL. CDR3 nucleotides: TGCGCCAGCAGCCAGCAGGGCAATAGCAATCAGCCCCAGCATTTT. This gives the protein CASSQQGNSNQPQHF.

The V call is TRBV28, the J call TRBJ2-1, with 14 bases fitting TRBD2. J lost 2 bases, V lost 6 bases, and 9 bases had no gene match. This CDR3 contains 18 residues. The V gene's germline CDR1 is MDHEN and CDR2 SYDVKM. The CDR3 reads CASSFTGLAGAPYNEQFF. DNA for the CDR3: TGTGCCAGCAGCTTTACGGGACTAGCGGGGGCTCCCTACAATGAGCAGTTCTTC.

This clonotype has just a few counts. The CDR3 loop is CASSLTTLLSYNEQFF. The CDR3 nucleotides read TGTGCCAGCAGCCTCACTACCTTACTCTCCTACAATGAGCAGTTCTTC. The chain has TRBV3-1 and TRBJ2-1; the D is unclear. Germline assignment: CDR1 LGHDT and CDR2 YNNKEL (reference sequence). CDR3 length: 16 amino acids. V dropped 4 bases and J dropped 0 bases, with 13 bases sitting between them.